This TCR beta chain is drawn from a study of T cell responses to AZD1222 COVID-19 vaccine. Study-wide background: Investigators merged groups given second doses at roughly 4 or roughly 12 weeks. Study outcomes and limitations: Repertoires were obtained solely post-peak T cell response. Variant regions that are unmutated are reportedly the target of nearly half of spike-specific TCRs. Females made up more of the donors, who were largely white British, and clonal diversity may have come out too low.

The repertoire was sequenced with immunoSEQ multiplex PCR; TCRdb's copy has only in-frame clones and lacks some. The data show roughly 62,000 clones, approximately 83% seen once. Trimming took 6 bases from V and 2 from J; bases not matched to a gene: 17. The CDR3 loop spans 19 amino acids. Germline CDR1 and CDR2: SNHLY and FYNNEI. On this clone itself: No antigen is known for it.

The receptor's source is an adult in good health. This chain connects TRBV2 to TRBJ2-3; 10 nucleotides line up with TRBD2. The sequenced sample was peripheral blood, obtained on day 0 of AZD1222 vaccination. CDR3 in DNA: TGTGCCAGCAGACTAGTGCCCTACTATAGCGGGGGGATCACAGATACGCAGTATTTT. Translating gives CASRLVPYYSGGITDTQYF.